The 13 T cell receptor beta chains listed next were all sequenced from one sample in a study of response to subunit inactivated influenza vaccine. TCRdb reprocessed the RT-PCR reads via MiXCR and lists one record per CDR3 protein. This sample has over 400,000 distinct CDR3 sequences; around 13% occur once, and the top ten carry around 13%. The specimen was PBMCs from blood, collected 45 days after vaccination. The receptor set was obtained from a man between 50 and 59 years old who received an inactivated influenza vaccine.

The table lists this clonotype with a few counts. The CDR3 nucleotides are TGCGCCAGCAGCTTAGGGGACAGAAAAAACATTCAGTACTTC. Translated, it gives CASSLGDRKNIQYF. The J gene is TRBJ2-4, the V gene TRBV5-1; 7 bases line up with TRBD1. Looked up from germline, CDR1 is SGHRS and CDR2 is YFSETQ. The CDR3 runs to 14 residues. Trimming took 2 bases from V and 4 from J; bases not matched to a gene: 3.

This clonotype was seen repeatedly, ten times or more. The CDR3 spells CASSTQGAYNEQFF. The CDR3 DNA is TGTGCCAGCAGTACACAGGGGGCCTACAATGAGCAGTTCTTC. This chain uses TRBV12-3 or TRBV12-4 with TRBJ2-1; 8 nucleotides align to TRBD1. CDR3 length: 14 amino acids. The trim removed 5 bases at V and 2 bases at J, leaving 2 bases unmatched.

This chain uses TRBV4-3 with TRBJ1-6; D is undetermined. The germline CDR1 and CDR2 sequences are LGHNA and YSLEER. The V and J ends lost 2 bases and 6 bases respectively, with 11 bases between them. The CDR3 loop spans 15 amino acids. The CDR3 sequence: CASSQRTVGNSPLHF. CDR3 bases: TGCGCCAGCAGCCAACGGACGGTGGGTAATTCACCCCTCCACTTT.

This clonotype was found many times. V is TRBV28 and J is TRBJ2-1; tentatively, D is TRBD1 (5 bases). Trimming took 8 bases from V and 4 from J, leaving 12 bases between them. There are 13 residues in the CDR3. CDR1 MDHEN and CDR2 SYDVKM come from the germline V gene. The CDR3 sequence is CASCPPGYNEQFF. CDR3 nucleotide sequence: TGTGCCAGCTGCCCTCCAGGGTACAATGAGCAGTTCTTC. The variable domain in full, with the rest retrieved from reference TRBV28 and TRBJ2-1, is DVKVTQSSRYLVKRTGEKVFLECVQDMDHENMFWYRQDPGLGLRLIYFSYDVKMKEKGDIPEGYSVSREKKERFSLILESASTNQTSMYLCASCPPGYNEQFFGPGTRLTVL.

This clonotype was seen only a few times. The chain carries TRBV11-1 and TRBJ2-1; TRBD2 agrees at 9 bases. Losses at the gene ends were 5 bases for V and 7 bases for J; bases not matched to a gene: 18. CDR3 length: 18 amino acids. CDR1 and CDR2 (germline): SGHAT, FQDESV (reference sequence). CDR3 sequence: CASSIQINSGSSGNEQFF. CDR3 DNA: TGTGCCAGCAGCATACAAATTAATAGCGGGAGCTCGGGGAATGAGCAGTTCTTC.

In DNA, the CDR3 is TGTGCCACCCCGCTTGGACGGCGCAGGGGGAGTTCCGGGGCCAACGTCCTGACTTTC. It translates to CATPLGRRRGSSGANVLTF. The chain has TRBV10-3 and TRBJ2-6; 7 bases match TRBD1. The CDR3 extends over 19 amino acids. V was clipped by 10 bases and J by 4 bases; unmatched bases: 22. Germline V CDR1 and CDR2: ENHRY, SYGVKD.

This clonotype came up many times. J is TRBJ1-1 and V is TRBV20-1, with D unclear. This CDR3 has 16 amino acids. The germline V gene encodes CDR1 DFQATT and CDR2 SNEGSKA (reference sequence). V was cut by 0 bases and J by 0 bases, with 14 bases left in between. CDR3 coding DNA: TGCAGTGCTAGAGATCTCCTGGGCCCTTTGAACACTGAAGCTTTCTTT. It translates to CSARDLLGPLNTEAFF.

V and J are TRBV18 and TRBJ2-7; no clear D. V lost 1 base, J lost 7 bases, and 11 bases lay in between. Looked up from germline, CDR1 is KGHSH and CDR2 is LQKENI. CDR3 length equals 13 residues. CDR3 nucleotide sequence: TGTGCCAGCTCACCACTCGCAATGGGGGAGCAGTACTTC. It codes for CASSPLAMGEQYF.

This clonotype was counted between two and nine times. The chain employs TRBV5-5 and TRBJ2-1; 9 positions match TRBD2. V trimming: 0 bases; J trimming: 10 bases; junction bases outside the gene matches: 11. The CDR3 is 16 amino acids. From germline, CDR1 is SGHKS and CDR2 YYEKEE (reference sequence). CDR3: CASSLGWRGGLEEQFF. The CDR3 bases are TGTGCCAGCAGCTTGGGGTGGCGGGGGGGCCTAGAGGAGCAGTTCTTC.

This chain uses TRBV20-1 with TRBJ2-1; D remains ambiguous. The CDR3 covers 13 residues. Germline V lookup: CDR1 DFQATT, CDR2 SNEGSKA (reference sequence). Trimming shortened V by 3 bases and J by 8 bases, and 14 bases separated the two germline ends. CDR3 nucleotides: TGCAGTGCTAGTTGGGCTGGGTATGATGAGCAGTTCTTC. Its protein product is CSASWAGYDEQFF.

This clonotype came up a few times. The rearrangement uses TRBV6-1 and TRBJ2-7, with TRBD2 as a possible D gene (5 bases). CDR3 length: 16 residues. In germline, CDR1 is MNHNS, CDR2 SASEGT. Trimming removed 5 bases from V and 2 bases from J, with 19 bases in between. CDR3 DNA: TGTGCCAGCAGTCCCCGAGGGAGTGACACGACCTACGAGCAGTACTTC. Translation gives CASSPRGSDTTYEQYF.

This clonotype was counted only a few times. This chain connects TRBV5-3 to TRBJ2-1; D is ambiguous. TRBV5-3 is treated as an ORF (open reading frame) with a function not yet certain. The CDR3 is 16 amino acids. The ends were cut back, 2 bases at V and 0 bases at J, with 12 bases in the middle. CDR3: CARSFGVPSSYNEQFF. For the CDR3, the DNA is TGTGCCAGAAGCTTTGGGGTCCCGAGCTCCTACAATGAGCAGTTCTTC.

The rearrangement links TRBV5-1 to TRBJ1-4; D perhaps matches TRBD1 (5 bases). The V and J ends lost 7 bases and 6 bases respectively, with 10 bases between them. Germline CDR1 SGHRS, CDR2 YFSETQ. The CDR3 is 12 residues long. DNA for the CDR3: TGCGCCAGCCGAGACAGTTATGAAAAACTGTTTTTT. The encoded protein is CASRDSYEKLFF.